The 12 T cell receptor beta chains below all came from one sample that was sequenced in a study of cytomegalovirus exposure and HLA in healthy donors. The PCR made use of 60 Vbeta and 13 Jbeta primers. Profiling relied on immunoSEQ multiplex PCR, and the TCRdb table lists in-frame clones only, not all of them. The sample lists 85,000 to 130,000 clones, 75% to 80% occurring once. Sequencing was carried out using PBMCs. Every receptor here comes from a man between 60 and 75 years old in good health and CMV-seropositive.

J is TRBJ1-5 and V is TRBV12-5, with D tentatively TRBD1 (6 bases). CDR1 and CDR2 from the germline V gene are LGHNT and FRNRAP. This CDR3 spans 16 amino acids. With 7 bases removed from V and 7 bases from J, the gap between germline ends came to 23 bases. For the CDR3, the DNA is TGTGCTAGTGCCGTCCTGACAGGTCTTGGGGGCCAGCCCCAGCATTTT. Encoded protein: CASAVLTGLGGQPQHF. Variable domain in full (rest from reference TRBV12-5 and TRBJ1-5): DARVTQTPRHKVTEMGQEVTMRCQPILGHNTVFWYRQTMMQGLELLAYFRNRAPLDDSGMPKDRFSAEMPDATLATLKIQPSEPRDSAVYFCASAVLTGLGGQPQHFGDGTRLSIL.

This chain joins TRBV7-9 and TRBJ2-2; 7 bases are a match to TRBD1. After removal of 7 bases from V and 3 bases from J, the junction contained 8 bases not matched to a gene. The CDR3 runs to 15 residues. Germline V CDR1 and CDR2: SEHNR, FQNEAQ (reference sequence). This CDR3 reads CASNPRGSHTGELFF. CDR3 nucleotides: TGTGCCAGCAACCCCAGGGGGAGTCACACCGGGGAGCTGTTTTTT.

The chain links TRBV28 to TRBJ2-7; 8 positions match TRBD1. The junction had 14 bases not matched to a gene; V was cut back by 3 bases and J by 1 base. The CDR3 contains 18 residues. Germline CDR1 and CDR2: MDHEN and SYDVKM. CDR3: CASSFLNLRGRSSYEQYF. The CDR3, as DNA: TGTGCCAGCAGTTTCCTCAACCTCAGGGGGCGTTCTTCCTACGAGCAGTACTTC.

This chain uses TRBV18 with TRBJ2-7; maybe TRBD2 (6 bases). There are 13 residues in the CDR3. The V and J ends lost 0 bases and 6 bases respectively, with 9 bases between them. Germline V lookup: CDR1 KGHSH, CDR2 LQKENI. The CDR3 region is CASSPPGGTEQYF. The CDR3 DNA follows: TGTGCCAGCTCACCACCCGGCGGGACCGAGCAGTACTTC.

The CDR3 protein is CASRGAGTNPEQYF. The CDR3 nucleotides read TGTGCCAGCAGGGGGGCCGGGACTAACCCCGAGCAGTACTTC. The gene calls are TRBV5-6 and TRBJ2-7, with D tentatively TRBD2 (7 bases). The CDR3 is 14 amino acids. The V gene's germline CDR1 is SGHDT and CDR2 YYEEEE. Trimming shortened V by 5 bases and J by 6 bases, and 18 bases separated the two germline ends.

V is TRBV6-5 and J is TRBJ2-2; 7 bases map to TRBD1. Trimming at V came to 5 bases and at J to 2 bases, leaving 5 bases not matched to a gene. The germline V gene encodes CDR1 MNHEY and CDR2 SVGAGI. The CDR3 is 15 amino acids. CDR3 sequence (DNA): TGTGCCAGCAGTCAGACAGGGACAAACACCGGGGAGCTGTTTTTT. Protein sequence: CASSQTGTNTGELFF.

V gene TRBV9 combines with J gene TRBJ2-1; 7 bases map to TRBD1. Looked up from germline, CDR1 is SGDLS and CDR2 is YYNGEE. CDR3 length equals 15 residues. Trimming removed 0 bases from V and 3 bases from J; junction bases left unmatched: 3. CDR3 DNA: TGTGCCAGCAGCGTAGGTGGGGACAGCTACAATGAGCAGTTCTTC. Translating it yields CASSVGGDSYNEQFF.

The chain has TRBV19 and TRBJ2-7, with TRBD1 matching over 9 bases. This CDR3 has 14 amino acids. V dropped 1 base and J dropped 4; count of bases not matched to a gene: 2. Germline loops: CDR1 LNHDA, CDR2 SQIVND (reference sequence). CDR3 sequence: CASSIGDRGYEQYF. The CDR3 nucleotides are TGTGCCAGTAGTATAGGAGACAGGGGGTACGAGCAGTACTTC.

In the case of this clone: At one end, the junction sequence differs from germline, possibly due to a read error. The chain couples TRBV10-1 to TRBJ2-1, with D tentatively TRBD1 (6 bases). The CDR3 loop spans 14 amino acids. Germline CDR1 is WNHNN and CDR2 is SYGVQD (reference sequence). CDR3 sequence reads: CSSSEKAGVNEQFF. The CDR3, as DNA: TGCTCCAGCAGTGAGAAGGCAGGGGTCAATGAGCAGTTCTTC.

The chain links TRBV7-2 to TRBJ2-5; D might be TRBD1 (6 bases). Per germline, CDR1 SGHTA and CDR2 FQGNSA. This CDR3 is built from 13 residues. The germline V and J ends were trimmed by 5 bases and 7 bases, with 14 bases remaining between them. CDR3 protein: CASSPTGIGTQYF. The DNA of the CDR3 is TGTGCCAGCAGCCCCACAGGGATTGGGACCCAGTACTTC.

The V gene is TRBV7-9, the J gene TRBJ2-5; D may be TRBD2 (5 bases). The CDR3 covers 15 residues. CDR1 is SEHNR, CDR2 FQNEAQ, per germline (reference sequence). The V end was cut by 5 bases, the J end by 5 bases, with 18 bases between. The CDR3 sequence is CASSPWTAGDETQYF. In DNA form, the CDR3 reads TGTGCCAGCAGCCCATGGACTGCTGGTGACGAGACCCAGTACTTC.

This clone was observed a single time. The V call is TRBV5-1, the J call TRBJ2-3; possibly TRBD1 for D (6 bases). The germline V gene has CDR1 SGHRS and CDR2 YFSETQ. Trimming stripped 2 bases from V and 3 bases from J, with 10 bases between. The CDR3 is 14 amino acids. The CDR3, as DNA: TGCGCCAGCAGCTTAACAGGGCCAACAGATACGCAGTATTTT. Amino acids: CASSLTGPTDTQYF.